The 30 T cell receptor beta chains below were found in one sample sequenced in a study of CD8 T cells in ankylosing spondylitis. Study-wide findings and caveats: Made up of eight highly homologous variants, a TCR beta motif appeared characteristic of ankylosing spondylitis blood.

TCRdb ran MiXCR on the 5' RACE reads and lists one entry per CDR3 protein. The table shows hundreds of thousands of distinct CDR3 sequences, with roughly an eighth occurring only once. No cognate antigen is known for these TCRs. The sample was blood, either unsorted or a sorted T cell fraction (not recorded which). The source is a male donor with ankylosing spondylitis.

In its sample, this clonotype was seen a few times. The V call is TRBV29-1, the J call TRBJ2-3; D not certain. Germline values: CDR1 SQVTM, CDR2 ANQGSEA. The CDR3 is made up of 15 amino acids. The V end was cut by 2 bases, the J end by 0 bases, with 12 bases between. The CDR3 region is CSVELRRVSTDTQYF. The DNA of the CDR3 is TGCAGCGTTGAATTGCGACGGGTTAGCACAGATACGCAGTATTTT.

The sample holds a few counts of this clonotype. The V gene is TRBV5-1, the J gene TRBJ1-3, with D hard to call. CDR1 and CDR2 (germline): SGHRS, YFSETQ. The length of the CDR3 is 13 residues. V gave up 7 bases and J gave up 0 bases, with 8 bases separating them. CDR3 sequence reads: CASRPGSGNTIYF. CDR3 sequence (DNA): TGCGCCAGCCGCCCGGGCTCTGGAAACACCATATATTTT.

The chain combines TRBV7-9 with TRBJ2-2; 8 positions match TRBD1. CDR3 length: 16 residues. V gave up 8 bases and J gave up 4 bases; unmatched junction bases: 12. Germline CDR1 is SEHNR and CDR2 is FQNEAQ (reference sequence). The CDR3 reads CASHLSRQGSTGELFF. In DNA form, the CDR3 reads TGTGCCAGCCACCTCTCCCGACAGGGGTCCACCGGGGAGCTGTTTTTT.

J is TRBJ2-1 and V is TRBV6-1; no firm D call. Germline loops: CDR1 MNHNS, CDR2 SASEGT. The V and J ends lost 1 base and 2 bases respectively, with 12 bases between them. CDR3 size: 16 residues. The CDR3, as DNA: TGTGCCAGCAGTGAAGATGGTAAAGTCCCCTACAATGAGCAGTTCTTC. The encoded protein is CASSEDGKVPYNEQFF.

The CDR3 DNA sequence: TGCAGTGCTAGAGGGTTAGCGGGAGATGAGCAGTTCTTC. It is translated as CSARGLAGDEQFF. V usage is TRBV20-1 and J usage is TRBJ2-1; 9 nucleotides agree with TRBD2. Losses at the gene ends were 1 base for V and 8 bases for J; bases not matched to a gene: 3. The germline V gene has CDR1 DFQATT and CDR2 SNEGSKA (reference sequence). The CDR3 extends over 13 amino acids.

This rearrangement joins TRBV6-1 to TRBJ1-4, with 9 positions matching TRBD1. CDR3 length: 15 residues. The V segment lost 5 bases and the J segment 8 bases; nucleotides outside the gene matches: 9. Germline CDR1 and CDR2: MNHNS and SASEGT. The DNA for the CDR3 is TGTGCCAGCAGTCAACAGGGGGCCCCGTGGGAAAAACTGTTTTTT. Translating gives CASSQQGAPWEKLFF.

This clonotype was detected ten times or more. The V and J genes are TRBV12-3 or TRBV12-4 and TRBJ1-5; perhaps TRBD1 as D (6 bases). CDR3 length equals 14 residues. V lost 3 bases to trimming and J lost 6 bases, with 12 bases between them. In DNA form, the CDR3 reads TGTGCCAGCAGTTTTAGGGCAGGGGCTCAGCCCCAGCATTTT. Translated: CASSFRAGAQPQHF.

The rearrangement links TRBV12-3 or TRBV12-4 to TRBJ2-5; TRBD2 is a possible D gene (5 bases). V lost 6 bases, J lost 1 base, and 18 bases lay in between. This CDR3 region has 16 residues. CDR3 sequence reads: CASSLLPSTIQETQYF. Written as DNA, the CDR3 is TGTGCCAGCAGCCTCTTGCCCTCGACTATCCAAGAGACCCAGTACTTC.

This clonotype was recorded a few times. V gene TRBV5-1 combines with J gene TRBJ2-2; 16 nucleotides align to TRBD2. Germline-derived CDR1 and CDR2 are SGHRS and YFSETQ. V gave up 4 bases and J gave up 4 bases; unmatched junction bases: 7. The CDR3 is 18 amino acids. Written as DNA, the CDR3 is TGCGCCAGCAGCCCGGGACTAGCGGGAGGGCCTATCACCGGGGAGCTGTTTTTT. The encoded protein is CASSPGLAGGPITGELFF.

This rearrangement joins TRBV29-1 to TRBJ2-3, with a tentative D call TRBD1 (6 bases). CDR1 is SQVTM and CDR2 is ANQGSEA in the germline V gene. The CDR3 contains 15 residues. Trimming took 0 bases from V and 2 from J, leaving 12 bases between them. CDR3 in amino acids: CSVEEGTGYTDTQYF. The CDR3 nucleotides read TGCAGCGTTGAAGAAGGTACAGGGTACACAGATACGCAGTATTTT.

The chain carries TRBV5-1 and TRBJ2-1; perhaps TRBD2 as D (6 bases). The V end was cut by 7 bases, the J end by 5 bases, with 13 bases between. CDR1 and CDR2 (germline): SGHRS, YFSETQ. The CDR3 sequence is 13 residues long. CDR3 DNA: TGCGCCAGCGGCCCCCTAGCGCACAATGAGCAGTTCTTC. Its protein product is CASGPLAHNEQFF.

The chain joins TRBV5-5 to TRBJ1-6, with 10 bases matching TRBD1. V gave up 3 bases and J gave up 10 bases; unmatched junction bases: 4. The CDR3 contains 14 residues. The germline CDR1 and CDR2 sequences are SGHKS and YYEKEE (reference sequence). As DNA, the CDR3 is TGTGCCAGCAGCTACGGACAGGGGGACTCACCCCTCCACTTT. Protein product: CASSYGQGDSPLHF. The whole variable domain, remainder taken from reference TRBV5-5 and TRBJ1-6, is DAGVTQSPTHLIKTRGQQVTLRCSPISGHKSVSWYQQVLGQGPQFIFQYYEKEERGRGNFPDRFSARQFPNYSSELNVNALLLGDSALYLCASSYGQGDSPLHFGNGTRLTVT.

The chain couples TRBV4-1 to TRBJ2-1; TRBD2 aligns across 11 bases. The length of the CDR3 is 17 residues. Germline CDR1 reads MGHRA; CDR2 reads YSYEKL. The junction had 11 bases not matched to a gene; V was cut back by 1 base and J by 9 bases. CDR3 amino acids: CASSQAVVLAGEIEQFF. CDR3 sequence (DNA): TGCGCCAGCAGCCAAGCTGTTGTACTAGCGGGAGAGATTGAGCAGTTCTTC.

The genes are TRBV5-1 and TRBJ2-2; 7 bases are shared with TRBD1. Germline-derived CDR1 and CDR2 are SGHRS and YFSETQ. The CDR3 is 13 amino acids. The V gene end was trimmed by 5 bases and the J gene end by 7 bases; junction bases not matched to a gene: 5. The CDR3 DNA is TGCGCCAGCAGGAAGGGGGCGAACGGGGAGCTGTTTTTT. Translated: CASRKGANGELFF.

This clonotype was seen only a few times. V is TRBV20-1 and J is TRBJ2-3, with 9 bases identical to TRBD2. CDR1 and CDR2 (germline): DFQATT, SNEGSKA (reference sequence). The CDR3 covers 15 residues. The V gene end was trimmed by 0 bases and the J gene end by 2 bases; junction bases not matched to a gene: 3. CDR3 loop: CSARDPSGTTDTQYF. The CDR3 bases are TGCAGTGCTAGAGATCCTAGCGGGACCACAGATACGCAGTATTTT.

Many counts were recorded for this clonotype. V gene TRBV20-1 combines with J gene TRBJ2-3; D is possibly TRBD1 or TRBD2 (7 bases each). The CDR3 is 14 residues long. Germline loops: CDR1 DFQATT, CDR2 SNEGSKA (reference sequence). V gave up 7 bases and J gave up 4 bases, with 18 bases separating them. For the CDR3, the DNA is TGCAGTGTTCTGACTAGCAGGGGGGCAGATACGCAGTATTTT. This sequence encodes CSVLTSRGADTQYF.

The chain links TRBV11-1 to TRBJ2-1, with 7 bases lining up with TRBD2. The J segment lost 8 bases and the V segment lost 0 bases, leaving 19 bases of the junction unmatched. Looked up from germline, CDR1 is SGHAT and CDR2 is FQDESV (reference sequence). This CDR3 has 19 residues. This CDR3 is CASSLALGTNFGGIDEQFF. CDR3 coding DNA: TGTGCCAGCAGCTTAGCGCTGGGGACTAACTTCGGCGGGATCGATGAGCAGTTCTTC. Full variable domain (outside the CDR3, taken from reference TRBV11-1 and TRBJ2-1): EAEVAQSPRYKITEKSQAVAFWCDPISGHATLYWYRQILGQGPELLVQFQDESVVDDSQLPKDRFSAERLKGVDSTLKIQPAELGDSAMYLCASSLALGTNFGGIDEQFFGPGTRLTVL.

The J gene is TRBJ2-6, the V gene TRBV20-1; D possibly corresponds to TRBD1 (6 bases). Trimming pared 2 bases from V and 0 bases from J, leaving 23 bases between. Germline V gives CDR1 DFQATT, CDR2 SNEGSKA (reference sequence). The CDR3 contains 20 residues. The CDR3 DNA sequence: TGCAGTGCTAGACCGCCTGCCTGGACAGAAACCCCCTCTGGGGCCAACGTCCTGACTTTC. Protein product: CSARPPAWTETPSGANVLTF.

The chain recombines TRBV25-1 with TRBJ1-1, with D unresolved. Looked up from germline, CDR1 is MGHDK and CDR2 is SYGVNS. The CDR3 runs to 12 residues. V lost 1 base, J lost 9 bases, and 9 bases lay in between. The CDR3 spells CASSEFSRKAFF. CDR3 DNA sequence: TGTGCCAGCAGTGAATTCTCCAGGAAAGCTTTCTTT.

This clonotype has more than one count but fewer than ten. The chain recombines TRBV7-9 with TRBJ2-3, with D tentatively TRBD2 (5 bases). The CDR3 consists of 14 residues. V gave up 6 bases and J gave up 1 base, with 11 bases separating them. Germline CDR1 SEHNR, CDR2 FQNEAQ (reference sequence). The CDR3, as DNA: TGTGCCAGCAGACTAAGCGGAGGCACAGATACGCAGTATTTT. It is translated as CASRLSGGTDTQYF.

This clonotype was seen at least ten times. V is TRBV6-5 and J is TRBJ2-6; D is uncertain. Germline values: CDR1 MNHEY, CDR2 SVGAGI. The CDR3 sequence is 13 residues long. V lost 0 bases to trimming and J lost 3 bases, with 0 bases between them. DNA for the CDR3: TGTGCCAGCAGTTACTCTGGGGCCAACGTCCTGACTTTC. Its protein product is CASSYSGANVLTF.

The chain links TRBV7-9 to TRBJ2-3; D remains ambiguous. With 2 bases removed from V and 1 base from J, the gap between germline ends came to 7 bases. The CDR3 extends over 14 amino acids. Germline loops: CDR1 SEHNR, CDR2 FQNEAQ (reference sequence). This CDR3 is CASSLIHGTDTQYF. The CDR3 DNA sequence: TGTGCCAGCAGCTTAATCCATGGCACAGATACGCAGTATTTT.

This clonotype has just a few counts. V gene TRBV3-1 combines with J gene TRBJ1-1; D ambiguous. The CDR3 length is 14 residues. Germline CDR1 and CDR2: LGHDT and YNNKEL (reference sequence). V was shortened by 3 bases and J by 1 base, with 9 bases between the two germline ends. The CDR3 loop reads CASSHWVTNTEAFF. The CDR3 DNA reads TGTGCCAGCAGCCATTGGGTGACGAACACTGAAGCTTTCTTT.

The V and J genes are TRBV7-9 and TRBJ2-7; 8 bases are a match to TRBD1. This CDR3 has 15 amino acids. The V gene end was trimmed by 5 bases and the J gene end by 2 bases; junction bases not matched to a gene: 8. The germline CDR1 and CDR2 sequences are SEHNR and FQNEAQ (reference sequence). The CDR3 coding sequence is TGTGCCAGCAGCCCCCGGGACAGGACCACCTACGAGCAGTACTTC. Its protein product is CASSPRDRTTYEQYF.

This clonotype was seen more than once but under ten times. J is TRBJ2-2 and V is TRBV29-1, with 8 bases aligning to TRBD1. J gave up 3 bases and V 6 bases, and 0 bases lay outside the gene matches. Germline assignment: CDR1 SQVTM and CDR2 ANQGSEA. This CDR3 region has 12 residues. CDR3 in DNA: TGCAGCGTGACAGGGGACACCGGGGAGCTGTTTTTT. Translated, it gives CSVTGDTGELFF.

The rearrangement joins TRBV7-9 to TRBJ2-7; TRBD2 agrees at 8 bases. The germline CDR1 and CDR2 sequences are SEHNR and FQNEAQ (reference sequence). V was pared by 3 bases and J by 1 base, with 2 bases of the junction left unmatched. This CDR3 is 14 amino acids long. In DNA, the CDR3 is TGTGCCAGCAGCTTCGGGGGGGAGTCCTACGAGCAGTACTTC. Its protein is CASSFGGESYEQYF. The whole variable domain, filled in from reference TRBV7-9 and TRBJ2-7, reads DTGVSQNPRHKITKRGQNVTFRCDPISEHNRLYWYRQTLGQGPEFLTYFQNEAQLEKSRLLSDRFSAERPKGSFSTLEIQRTEQGDSAMYLCASSFGGESYEQYFGPGTRLTVT.

The rearrangement links TRBV6-2 or TRBV6-3 to TRBJ2-1, with D uncertain. The length of the CDR3 is 15 residues. V was trimmed by 8 bases and J by 6 bases, leaving 20 bases between them. Germline V lookup: CDR1 MNHEY, CDR2 SVGEGT. CDR3 sequence reads: CASFSPLAWGNEQFF. Here the CDR3 DNA reads TGTGCCAGCTTTTCGCCCCTGGCCTGGGGCAATGAGCAGTTCTTC.

V usage is TRBV29-1 and J usage is TRBJ2-1, with 7 bases matching TRBD1. The CDR3 extends over 13 amino acids. V lost 6 bases to trimming and J lost 5 bases; unmatched junction nucleotides: 7. The germline V gene has CDR1 SQVTM and CDR2 ANQGSEA. The chain's CDR3 is CSVTGQINNEQFF. The CDR3 nucleotides read TGCAGCGTAACGGGACAGATTAACAATGAGCAGTTCTTC.

This clonotype was found many times. Its ends do not fully match the called genes, so a read error is possible. V usage is TRBV5-1 and J usage is TRBJ2-1, with D possibly being TRBD1 (6 bases). The germline CDR1 and CDR2 sequences are SGHRS and YFSETQ. This CDR3 region has 14 residues. CDR3 in amino acids: CASNPAGWDNEQFF. For the CDR3, the DNA is TGCGCCAGCAACCCCGCAGGGTGGGACAATGAGCAATTCTTC. The entire variable domain, with the rest obtained from reference TRBV5-1 and TRBJ2-1, is as follows: KAGVTQTPRYLIKTRGQQVTLSCSPISGHRSVSWYQQTPGQGLQFLFEYFSETQRNKGNFPGRFSGRQFSNSRSEMNVSTLELGDSALYLCASNPAGWDNEQFFGPGTRLTVL.

This clonotype was detected a few times. The chain couples TRBV5-6 to TRBJ1-3, with D possibly TRBD1 on 5 matching bases. V lost 0 bases and J 3 bases, leaving 10 bases between the germline ends. The CDR3 length is 15 residues. Per the germline V gene, CDR1 is SGHDT and CDR2 is YYEEEE. CDR3: CASSLAPRVGNTIYF. The CDR3 DNA reads TGTGCCAGCAGCTTGGCCCCCAGGGTTGGAAACACCATATATTTT.